This T cell receptor (beta chain) came from a study of blood T cell repertoires in COVID-19 (TCRdb year 2020). About the study as a whole: The collaborator samples originated in the United States, Italy and Spain and spanned the acute and convalescent phases of COVID-19. The material from the prospective study consisted of cDNA or gDNA derived from T cells, B-cell-depleted T cells, or PBMCs. Subjects who had been exposed to COVID-19, were actively infected with it, or had recovered from it provided the deeply sampled blood TCRbeta repertoires that made up the dataset. The repertoires were released in a freely available public database meant as a resource for research on the immune response to SARS-CoV-2. Samples came from the ongoing ImmuneRACE study (first 160 participants) plus 1,254 subjects from 6 global collaborators. The sample metadata nearly always contained a de-identified subject ID, COVID-19 status, age in years and sex. Where HLA class I and class II types were available, the types were taken from metadata supplied by the sample provider, not from assay-based typing.

TCRbeta CDR3 regions were amplified from genomic DNA by means of the immunoSEQ Assay, a bias-controlled multiplex PCR. The original methods were these. Within the assay, amplification of reference gene primers was used to estimate how many nucleated cells each sample contained. To quantify the absolute abundance of each unique TCRbeta CDR3 rearrangement, sequence reads were collapsed and filtered. For each sample, productive Simpson clonality was calculated as the square root of Simpson's diversity index across productive rearrangements. The table comes from immuneACCESS by way of TCRdb, which keeps in-frame sequences with V and J called. Part of the clones is missing from these tables; in studies checked, under half for an unresolved V gene and the rest for unknown reasons. V, J and clone size derive from that table, while D and trimming were established from the DNA sequence. The sample profile shows some 220,000 clones; approximately 83% of them were found once. Over 2.5% of the sample belongs to the ten largest clones.

The germline V end is reduced by 5 bases and the J end by 3 bases; junction bases left unmatched: 9. The CDR3 measures 16 amino acids from cysteine to phenylalanine. Only the CDR3 DNA stays, 48 bases, in frame from base 1. From a lookup of the germline V gene, CDR1 and CDR2 are MDHEN and SYDVKM. A second Seattle source provided samples from volunteer blood donors who had recovered from COVID-19. Each collaborating institution followed its own protocols to collect whole blood in K2EDTA tubes. For TCRbeta analysis, collaborator samples were shipped as frozen whole blood, as isolated PBMCs, or as DNA extracted from either sample type. General conclusions and limits of the study: The amount of clinical and demographic metadata varied by source and participant and was provided uncurated.

In regard to this clone: Its antigen remains undetermined. No base qualities exist here, and no much larger clone lies one base off it.

This chain is built from TRBV28 and TRBJ2-7; 11 bases in between match TRBD2. This TCR came from a woman under 40 who had recovered from COVID-19. Sequences were obtained from peripheral blood. The CDR3 region reads CASSPRTSGSNYEQYF. The nucleotides are TGTGCCAGCAGTCCCCGGACTAGCGGGTCAAACTACGAGCAGTACTTC.